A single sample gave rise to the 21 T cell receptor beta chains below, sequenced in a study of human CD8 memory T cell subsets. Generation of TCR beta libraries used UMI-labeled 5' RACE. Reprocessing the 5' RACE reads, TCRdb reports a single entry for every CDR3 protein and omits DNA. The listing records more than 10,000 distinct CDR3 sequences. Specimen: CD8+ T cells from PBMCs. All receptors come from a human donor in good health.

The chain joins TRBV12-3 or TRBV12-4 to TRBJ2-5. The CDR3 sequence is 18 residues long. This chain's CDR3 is CASSLGPESQVYQETQYF.

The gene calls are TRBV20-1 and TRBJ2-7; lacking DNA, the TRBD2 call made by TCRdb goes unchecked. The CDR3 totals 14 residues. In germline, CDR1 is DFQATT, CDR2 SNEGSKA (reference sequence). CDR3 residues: CSARLAGGAYEQYF.

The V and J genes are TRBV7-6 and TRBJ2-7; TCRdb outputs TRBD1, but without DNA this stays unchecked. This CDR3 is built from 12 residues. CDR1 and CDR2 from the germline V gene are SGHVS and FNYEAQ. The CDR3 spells CASSSGTHEQYF.

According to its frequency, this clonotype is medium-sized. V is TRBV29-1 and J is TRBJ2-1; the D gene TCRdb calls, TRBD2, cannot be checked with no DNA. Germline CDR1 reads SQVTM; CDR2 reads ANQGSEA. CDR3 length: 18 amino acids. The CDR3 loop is CSVEGLAGGLSSYNEQFF.

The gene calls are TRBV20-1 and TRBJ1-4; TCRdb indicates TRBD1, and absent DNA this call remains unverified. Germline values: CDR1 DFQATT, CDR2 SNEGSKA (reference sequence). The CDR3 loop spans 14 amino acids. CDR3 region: CSAGQGVTNEKLFF.

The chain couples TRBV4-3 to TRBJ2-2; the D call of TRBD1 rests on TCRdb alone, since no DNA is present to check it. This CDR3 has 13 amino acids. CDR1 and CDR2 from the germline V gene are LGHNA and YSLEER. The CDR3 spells CASSQGGDGELFF.

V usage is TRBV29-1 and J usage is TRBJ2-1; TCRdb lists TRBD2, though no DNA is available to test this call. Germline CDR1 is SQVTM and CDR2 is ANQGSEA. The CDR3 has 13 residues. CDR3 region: CSVGGSPSGEQFF.

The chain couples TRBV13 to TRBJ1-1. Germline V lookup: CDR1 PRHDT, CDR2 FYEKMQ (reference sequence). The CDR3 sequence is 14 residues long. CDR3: CASSLDARRTEAFF.

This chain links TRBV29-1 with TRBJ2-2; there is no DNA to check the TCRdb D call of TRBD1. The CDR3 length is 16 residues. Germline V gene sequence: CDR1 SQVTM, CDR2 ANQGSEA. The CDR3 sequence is CSSRWVRGAVTGELFF.

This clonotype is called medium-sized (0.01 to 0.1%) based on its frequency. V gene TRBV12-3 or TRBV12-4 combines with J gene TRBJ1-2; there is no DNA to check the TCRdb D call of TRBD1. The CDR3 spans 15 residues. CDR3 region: CASSLLGGPIDGYTF.

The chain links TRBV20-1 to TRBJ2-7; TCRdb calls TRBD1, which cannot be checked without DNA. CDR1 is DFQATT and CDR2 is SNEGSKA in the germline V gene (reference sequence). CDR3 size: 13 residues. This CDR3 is CSARTDRGHEQYF.

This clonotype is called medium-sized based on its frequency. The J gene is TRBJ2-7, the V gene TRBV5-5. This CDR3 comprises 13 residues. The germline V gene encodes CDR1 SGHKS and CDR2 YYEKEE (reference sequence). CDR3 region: CASSLDKRVEQYF.

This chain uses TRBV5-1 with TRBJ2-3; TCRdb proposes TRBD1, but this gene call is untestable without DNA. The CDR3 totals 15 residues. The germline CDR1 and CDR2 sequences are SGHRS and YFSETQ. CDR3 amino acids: CASSTGQGAGDTQYF. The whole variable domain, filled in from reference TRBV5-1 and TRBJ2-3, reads KAGVTQTPRYLIKTRGQQVTLSCSPISGHRSVSWYQQTPGQGLQFLFEYFSETQRNKGNFPGRFSGRQFSNSRSEMNVSTLELGDSALYLCASSTGQGAGDTQYFGPGTRLTVL.

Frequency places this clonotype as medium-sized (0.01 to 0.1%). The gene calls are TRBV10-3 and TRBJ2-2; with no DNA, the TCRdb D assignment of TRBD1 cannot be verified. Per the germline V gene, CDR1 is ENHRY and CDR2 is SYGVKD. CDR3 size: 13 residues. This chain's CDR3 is CAIQGDSTGELFF.

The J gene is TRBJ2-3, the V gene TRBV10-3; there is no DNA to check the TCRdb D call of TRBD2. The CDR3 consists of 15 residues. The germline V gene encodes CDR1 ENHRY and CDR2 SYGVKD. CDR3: CAISESAGITDTQYF.

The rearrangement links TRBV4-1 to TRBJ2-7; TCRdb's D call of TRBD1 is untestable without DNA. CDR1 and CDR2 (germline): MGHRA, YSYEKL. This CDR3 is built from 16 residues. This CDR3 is CASSQVHGQVEYEQYF.

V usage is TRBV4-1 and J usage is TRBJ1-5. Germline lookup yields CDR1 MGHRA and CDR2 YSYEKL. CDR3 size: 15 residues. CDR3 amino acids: CASSQEVGLNQPQHF.

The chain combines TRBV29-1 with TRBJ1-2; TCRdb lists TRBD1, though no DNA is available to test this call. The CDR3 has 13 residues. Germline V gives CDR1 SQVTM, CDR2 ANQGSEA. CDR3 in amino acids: CSVAGTGQEGYTF.

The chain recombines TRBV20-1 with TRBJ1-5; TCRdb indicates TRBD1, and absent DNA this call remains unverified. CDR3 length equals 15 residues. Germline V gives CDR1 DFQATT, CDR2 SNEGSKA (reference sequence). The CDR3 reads CSARDDRGYNQPQHF.

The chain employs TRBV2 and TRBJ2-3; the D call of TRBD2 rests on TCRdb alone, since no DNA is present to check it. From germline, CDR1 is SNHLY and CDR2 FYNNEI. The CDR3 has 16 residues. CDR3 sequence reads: CASRSSGRAGTDTQYF.

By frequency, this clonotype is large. The CDR3 region is CASSPLQGADTDTQYF. The chain links TRBV7-8 to TRBJ2-3; TCRdb selects TRBD1, and the lack of DNA leaves this call unchecked. This CDR3 comprises 16 residues. Germline V gene data show CDR1 as SGHVS and CDR2 as FQNEAQ.